This TCR beta chain is from a study of Ad26.COV2.S vaccination and SARS-CoV-2 variants. Whole-study results and caveats: Measures of TCR breadth and depth may have fallen short of total T cell responses. Comparable non-spike TCR breadth was observed in vaccine and placebo recipients.

Worth noting for this clone: Its antigen is undetermined.

The protocol was immunoSEQ multiplex PCR, while the TCRdb copy is restricted to in-frame clones and leaves out a portion. Of approximately 350,000 clones listed, about 83% are singletons. The treatment: 15 to 20 received Ad26.COV2.S at low or high dose, single or two shots; 5 received placebo; per-sample allocation not given. All samples were drawn on day 63, counting from the first vaccine or placebo injection. An Ad26 vector expressing Wuhan-strain SARS-CoV-2 spike constituted the vaccine. CDR3 length: 14 residues. Germline assignment: CDR1 SEHNR and CDR2 FQNEAQ (reference sequence). Trimming removed 7 bases from V and 0 bases from J, with 13 bases in between.

The gene calls are TRBV7-9 and TRBJ2-7; D possibly uses TRBD1 or TRBD2 (6 bases each). This specimen consisted of peripheral blood, obtained in a trial of Ad26.COV2.S vaccine versus placebo. The TCR was taken from a person aged 18-65 years who received the Ad26.COV2.S COVID-19 vaccine or a placebo. CDR3 bases: TGTGCCAGCAAGAAGGGGGGATCCTCCTACGAGCAGTACTTC. It encodes CASKKGGSSYEQYF.